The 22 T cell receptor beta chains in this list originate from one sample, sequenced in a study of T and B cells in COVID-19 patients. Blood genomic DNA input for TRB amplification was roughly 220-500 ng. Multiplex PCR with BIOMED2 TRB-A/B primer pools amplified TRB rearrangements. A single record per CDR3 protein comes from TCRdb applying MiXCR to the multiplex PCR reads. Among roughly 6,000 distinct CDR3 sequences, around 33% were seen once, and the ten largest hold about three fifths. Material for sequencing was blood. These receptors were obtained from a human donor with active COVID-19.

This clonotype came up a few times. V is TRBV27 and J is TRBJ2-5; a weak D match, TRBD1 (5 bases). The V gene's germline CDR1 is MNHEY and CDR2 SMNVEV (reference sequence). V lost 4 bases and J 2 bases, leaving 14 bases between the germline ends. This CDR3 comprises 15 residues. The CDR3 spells CASSWGTGLQETQYF. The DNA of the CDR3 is TGTGCCAGCAGTTGGGGAACAGGCCTTCAAGAGACCCAGTACTTC.

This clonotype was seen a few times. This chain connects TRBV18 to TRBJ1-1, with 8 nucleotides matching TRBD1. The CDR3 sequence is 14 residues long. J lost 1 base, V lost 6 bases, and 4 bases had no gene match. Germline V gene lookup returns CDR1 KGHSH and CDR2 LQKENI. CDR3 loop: CASSMDRANTEAFF. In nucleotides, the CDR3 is TGTGCCAGCTCGATGGACAGGGCGAACACTGAAGCTTTCTTT.

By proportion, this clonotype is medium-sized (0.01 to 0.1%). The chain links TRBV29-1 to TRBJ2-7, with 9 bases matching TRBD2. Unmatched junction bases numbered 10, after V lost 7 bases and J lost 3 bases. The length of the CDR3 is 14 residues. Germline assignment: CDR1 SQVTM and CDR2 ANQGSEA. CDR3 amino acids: CSAGSVTSGYEQYF. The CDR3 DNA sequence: TGCAGCGCCGGCTCGGTGACTAGCGGCTACGAGCAGTACTTC.

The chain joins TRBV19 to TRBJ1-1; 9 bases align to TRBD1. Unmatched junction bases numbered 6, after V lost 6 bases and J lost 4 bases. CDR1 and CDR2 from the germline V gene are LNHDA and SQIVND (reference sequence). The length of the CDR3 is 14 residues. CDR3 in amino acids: CASSSTGGFTEAFF. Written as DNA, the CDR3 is TGTGCCAGTAGCTCGACAGGGGGTTTCACTGAAGCTTTCTTT.

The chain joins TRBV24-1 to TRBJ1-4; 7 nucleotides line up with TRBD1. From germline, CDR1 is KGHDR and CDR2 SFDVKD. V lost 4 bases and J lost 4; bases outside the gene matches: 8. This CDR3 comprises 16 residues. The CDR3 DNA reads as TGTGCCACCAGTGACCGAAGACAGGGCCTTAATGAAAAACTGTTTTTT. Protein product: CATSDRRQGLNEKLFF.

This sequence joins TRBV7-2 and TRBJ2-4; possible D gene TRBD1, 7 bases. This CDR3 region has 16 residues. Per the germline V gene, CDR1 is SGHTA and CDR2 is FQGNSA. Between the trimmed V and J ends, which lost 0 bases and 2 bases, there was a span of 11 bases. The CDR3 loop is CASSLAQGGTKNIQYF. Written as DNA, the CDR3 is TGTGCCAGCAGCTTAGCCCAGGGGGGAACCAAAAACATTCAGTACTTC.

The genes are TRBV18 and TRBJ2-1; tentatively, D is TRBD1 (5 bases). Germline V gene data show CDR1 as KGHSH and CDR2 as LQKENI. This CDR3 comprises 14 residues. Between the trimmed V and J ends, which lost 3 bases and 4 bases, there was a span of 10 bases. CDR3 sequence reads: CASSPGRVYNEQFF. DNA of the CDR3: TGTGCCAGCTCACCGGGCAGGGTTTACAATGAGCAGTTCTTC.

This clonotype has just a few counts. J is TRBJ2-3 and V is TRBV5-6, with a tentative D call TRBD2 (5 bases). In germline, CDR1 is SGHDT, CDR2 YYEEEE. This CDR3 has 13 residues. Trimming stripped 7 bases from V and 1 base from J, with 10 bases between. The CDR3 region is CASAAGGTDTQYF. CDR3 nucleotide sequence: TGTGCCAGCGCCGCCGGGGGCACAGATACGCAGTATTTT.

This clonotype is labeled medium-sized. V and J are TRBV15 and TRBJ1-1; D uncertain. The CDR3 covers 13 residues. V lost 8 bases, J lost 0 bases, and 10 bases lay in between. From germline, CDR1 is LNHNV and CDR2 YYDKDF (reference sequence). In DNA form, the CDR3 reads TGTGCCACCCAAGCGGAACTGAACACTGAAGCTTTCTTT. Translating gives CATQAELNTEAFF.

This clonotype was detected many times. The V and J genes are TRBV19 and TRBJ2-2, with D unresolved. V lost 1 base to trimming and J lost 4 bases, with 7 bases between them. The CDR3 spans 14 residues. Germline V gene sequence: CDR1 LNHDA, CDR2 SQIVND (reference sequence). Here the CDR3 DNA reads TGTGCCAGTAGTATAGCGGGCGTCACCGGGGAGCTGTTTTTT. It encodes CASSIAGVTGELFF.

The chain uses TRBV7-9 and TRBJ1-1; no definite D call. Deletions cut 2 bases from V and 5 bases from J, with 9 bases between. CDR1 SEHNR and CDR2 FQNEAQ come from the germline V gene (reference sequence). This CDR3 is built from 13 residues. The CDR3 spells CASSLTPWTEAFF. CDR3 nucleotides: TGTGCCAGCAGCTTAACCCCGTGGACTGAAGCTTTCTTT. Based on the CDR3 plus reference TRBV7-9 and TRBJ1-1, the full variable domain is DTGVSQNPRHKITKRGQNVTFRCDPISEHNRLYWYRQTLGQGPEFLTYFQNEAQLEKSRLLSDRFSAERPKGSFSTLEIQRTEQGDSAMYLCASSLTPWTEAFFGQGTRLTVV.

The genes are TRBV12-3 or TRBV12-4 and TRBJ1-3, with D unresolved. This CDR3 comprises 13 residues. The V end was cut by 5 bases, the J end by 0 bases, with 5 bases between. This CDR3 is CASSGASGNTIYF. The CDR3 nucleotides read TGTGCCAGCAGTGGTGCCTCTGGAAACACCATATATTTT.

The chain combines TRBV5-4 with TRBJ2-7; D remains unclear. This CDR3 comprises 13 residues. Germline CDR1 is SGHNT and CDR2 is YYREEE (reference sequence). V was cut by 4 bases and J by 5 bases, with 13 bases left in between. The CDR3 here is CASSRTLFHEQYF. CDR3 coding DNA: TGTGCCAGCAGCCGGACCCTATTCCACGAGCAGTACTTC.

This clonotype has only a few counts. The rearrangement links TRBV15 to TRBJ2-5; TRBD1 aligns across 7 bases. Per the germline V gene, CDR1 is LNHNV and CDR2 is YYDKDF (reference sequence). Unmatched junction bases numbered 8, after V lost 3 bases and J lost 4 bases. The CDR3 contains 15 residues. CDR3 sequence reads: CATSSGDRAGETQYF. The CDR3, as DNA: TGTGCCACCAGCAGTGGAGACAGGGCGGGAGAGACCCAGTACTTC.

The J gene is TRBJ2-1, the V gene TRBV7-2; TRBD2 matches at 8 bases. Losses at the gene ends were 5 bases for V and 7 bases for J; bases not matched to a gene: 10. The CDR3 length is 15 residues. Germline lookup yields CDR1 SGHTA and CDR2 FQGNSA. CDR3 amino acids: CASSPLGLGDNEQFF. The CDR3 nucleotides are TGTGCCAGCAGCCCCCTGGGACTAGGGGATAATGAGCAGTTCTTC.

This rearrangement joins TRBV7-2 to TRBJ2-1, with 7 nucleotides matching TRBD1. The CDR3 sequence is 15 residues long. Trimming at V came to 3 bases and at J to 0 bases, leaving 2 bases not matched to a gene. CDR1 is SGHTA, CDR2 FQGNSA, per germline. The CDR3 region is CASSFGTVSYNEQFF. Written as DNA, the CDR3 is TGTGCCAGCAGCTTTGGGACAGTCTCCTACAATGAGCAGTTCTTC.

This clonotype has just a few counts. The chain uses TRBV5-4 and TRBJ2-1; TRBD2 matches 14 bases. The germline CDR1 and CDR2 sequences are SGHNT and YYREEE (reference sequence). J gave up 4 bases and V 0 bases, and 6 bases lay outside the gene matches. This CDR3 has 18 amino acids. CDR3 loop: CASSLGGTSGRMYNEQFF. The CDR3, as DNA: TGTGCCAGCAGCTTGGGGGGGACTAGCGGGAGAATGTACAATGAGCAGTTCTTC. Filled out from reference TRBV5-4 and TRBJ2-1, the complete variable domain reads ETGVTQSPTHLIKTRGQQVTLRCSSQSGHNTVSWYQQALGQGPQFIFQYYREEENGRGNFPPRFSGLQFPNYSSELNVNALELDDSALYLCASSLGGTSGRMYNEQFFGPGTRLTVL.

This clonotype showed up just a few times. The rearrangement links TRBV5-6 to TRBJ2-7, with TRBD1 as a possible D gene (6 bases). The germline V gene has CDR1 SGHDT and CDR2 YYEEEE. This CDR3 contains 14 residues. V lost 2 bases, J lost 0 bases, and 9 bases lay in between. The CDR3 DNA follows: TGTGCCAGCAGCTTAGGGGGTAGCTCCTACGAGCAGTACTTC. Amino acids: CASSLGGSSYEQYF.

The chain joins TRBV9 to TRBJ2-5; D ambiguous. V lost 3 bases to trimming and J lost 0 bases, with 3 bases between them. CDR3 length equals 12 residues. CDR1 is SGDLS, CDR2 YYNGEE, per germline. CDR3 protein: CASSENQETQYF. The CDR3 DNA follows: TGTGCCAGCAGCGAAAACCAAGAGACCCAGTACTTC.

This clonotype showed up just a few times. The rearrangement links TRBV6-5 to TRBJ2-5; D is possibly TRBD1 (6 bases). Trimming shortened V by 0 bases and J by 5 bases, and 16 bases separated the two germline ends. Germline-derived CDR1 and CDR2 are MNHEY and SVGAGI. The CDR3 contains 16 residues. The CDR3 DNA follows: TGTGCCAGCAGTTACTCGAGAGGGGGTGGTCGTGAGACCCAGTACTTC. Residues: CASSYSRGGGRETQYF.

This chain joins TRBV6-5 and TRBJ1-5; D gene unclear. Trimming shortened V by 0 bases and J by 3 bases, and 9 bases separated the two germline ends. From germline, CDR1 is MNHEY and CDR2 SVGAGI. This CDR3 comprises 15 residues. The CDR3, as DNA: TGTGCCAGCAGTTACTCGCGGAGGGACAATCAGCCCCAGCATTTT. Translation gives CASSYSRRDNQPQHF.

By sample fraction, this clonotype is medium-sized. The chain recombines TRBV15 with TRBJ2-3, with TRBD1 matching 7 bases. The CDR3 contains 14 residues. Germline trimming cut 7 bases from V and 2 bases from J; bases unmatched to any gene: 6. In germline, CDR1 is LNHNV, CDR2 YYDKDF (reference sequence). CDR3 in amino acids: CATTDRVDTDTQYF. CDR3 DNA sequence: TGTGCCACCACCGACAGGGTAGACACAGATACGCAGTATTTT.